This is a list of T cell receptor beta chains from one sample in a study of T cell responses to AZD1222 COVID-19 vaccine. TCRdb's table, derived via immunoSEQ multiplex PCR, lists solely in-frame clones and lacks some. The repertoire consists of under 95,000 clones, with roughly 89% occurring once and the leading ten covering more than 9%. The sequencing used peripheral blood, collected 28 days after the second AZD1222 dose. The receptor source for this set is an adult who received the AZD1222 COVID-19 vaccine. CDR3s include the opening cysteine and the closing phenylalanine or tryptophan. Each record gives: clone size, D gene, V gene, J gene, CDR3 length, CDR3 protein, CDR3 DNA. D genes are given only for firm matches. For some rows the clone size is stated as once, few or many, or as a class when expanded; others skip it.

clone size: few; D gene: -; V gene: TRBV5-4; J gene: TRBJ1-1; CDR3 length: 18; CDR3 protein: CASSLGYPQGGWNTEAFF; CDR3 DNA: TGTGCCAGCAGCTTGGGGTACCCCCAAGGAGGGTGGAACACTGAAGCTTTCTTT
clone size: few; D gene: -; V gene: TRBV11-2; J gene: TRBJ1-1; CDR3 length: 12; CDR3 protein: CASSRSNTEAFF; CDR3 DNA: TGTGCCAGCAGCCGGAGTAACACTGAAGCTTTCTTT
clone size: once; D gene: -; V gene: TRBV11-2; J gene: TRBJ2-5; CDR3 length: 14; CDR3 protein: CASSLGASPETQYF; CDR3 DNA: TGTGCCAGCAGCTTAGGGGCTAGCCCTGAGACCCAGTACTTC
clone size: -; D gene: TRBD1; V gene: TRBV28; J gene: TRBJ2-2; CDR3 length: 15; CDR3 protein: CASRVTGGYTGELFF; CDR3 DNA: TGTGCCAGCAGAGTGACAGGGGGCTACACCGGGGAGCTGTTTTTT
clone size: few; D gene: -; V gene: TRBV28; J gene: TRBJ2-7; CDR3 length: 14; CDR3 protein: CASSLSGQGYEQYF; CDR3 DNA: TGTGCCAGCAGTTTGTCCGGCCAGGGCTACGAGCAGTACTTC
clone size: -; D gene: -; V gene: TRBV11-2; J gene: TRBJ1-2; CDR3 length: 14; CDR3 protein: CASSLDEWENGYTF; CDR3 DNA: TGTGCCAGCAGCTTAGATGAGTGGGAGAATGGCTACACCTTC
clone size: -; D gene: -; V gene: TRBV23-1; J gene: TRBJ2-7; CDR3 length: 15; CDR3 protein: CASTEGRQGLYEQYF; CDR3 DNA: TGCGCCAGCACCGAAGGGAGACAGGGACTCTACGAGCAGTACTTC
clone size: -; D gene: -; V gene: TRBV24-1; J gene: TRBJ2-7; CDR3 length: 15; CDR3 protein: CATSDSSRGGNEQYF; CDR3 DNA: TGTGCCACCAGTGATAGCAGCAGGGGTGGAAACGAGCAGTACTTC
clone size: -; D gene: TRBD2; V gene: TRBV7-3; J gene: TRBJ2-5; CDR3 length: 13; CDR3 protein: CASSMRGGETQYF; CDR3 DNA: TGTGCCAGCAGCATGCGGGGGGGAGAGACCCAGTACTTC
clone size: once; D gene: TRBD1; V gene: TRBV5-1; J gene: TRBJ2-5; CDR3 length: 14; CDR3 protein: CASSRGQVGETQYF; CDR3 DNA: TGCGCCAGCAGCCGCGGACAGGTTGGAGAGACCCAGTACTTC
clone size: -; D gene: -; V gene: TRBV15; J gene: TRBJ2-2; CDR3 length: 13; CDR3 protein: CALGDSNTGELFF; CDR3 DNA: TGTGCCCTAGGGGACTCGAACACCGGGGAGCTGTTTTTT
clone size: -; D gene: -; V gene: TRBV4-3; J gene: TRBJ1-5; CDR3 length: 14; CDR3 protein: CASSPGQRGQPQHF; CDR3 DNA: TGCGCCAGCAGCCCGGGACAACGGGGGCAGCCCCAGCATTTT
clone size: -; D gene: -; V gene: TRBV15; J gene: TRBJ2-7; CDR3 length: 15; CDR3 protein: CATSRAFSGNYEQYF; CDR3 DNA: TGTGCCACCAGCAGAGCATTTTCGGGGAACTACGAGCAGTACTTC
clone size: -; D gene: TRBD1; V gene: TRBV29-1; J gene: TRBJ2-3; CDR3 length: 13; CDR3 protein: CSVGTGVTDTQYF; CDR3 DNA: TGCAGCGTTGGGACAGGGGTTACAGATACGCAGTATTTT
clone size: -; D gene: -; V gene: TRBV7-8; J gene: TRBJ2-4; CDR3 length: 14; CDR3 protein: CASSPGLAKNIQYF; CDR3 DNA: TGTGCCAGCAGCCCCGGACTAGCCAAAAACATTCAGTACTTC
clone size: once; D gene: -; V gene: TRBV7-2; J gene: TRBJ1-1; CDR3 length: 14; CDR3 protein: CASSFRDRDTEAFF; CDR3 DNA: TGTGCCAGCAGCTTCCGGGACCGAGACACTGAAGCTTTCTTT
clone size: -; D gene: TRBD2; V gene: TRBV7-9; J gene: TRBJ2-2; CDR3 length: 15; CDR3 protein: CASRAAGGLSGELFF; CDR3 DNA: TGTGCCAGCAGGGCAGCGGGGGGGCTATCCGGGGAGCTGTTTTTT
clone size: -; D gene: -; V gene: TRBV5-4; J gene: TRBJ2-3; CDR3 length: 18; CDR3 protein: CASSPRPLTGTSTDTQYF; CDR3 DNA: TGTGCCAGCAGCCCCCGGCCCCTGACAGGTACCAGCACAGATACGCAGTATTTT
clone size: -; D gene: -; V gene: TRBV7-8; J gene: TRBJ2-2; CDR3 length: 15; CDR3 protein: CASSLSPTNTGELFF; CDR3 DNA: TGTGCCAGCAGCTTAAGCCCCACGAACACCGGGGAGCTGTTTTTT
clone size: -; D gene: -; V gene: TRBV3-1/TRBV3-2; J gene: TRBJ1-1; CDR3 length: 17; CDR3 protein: CASSQGWSGGAGLRAFF; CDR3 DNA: TGTGCCAGCAGCCAAGGTTGGAGTGGGGGCGCAGGCCTCAGGGCTTTCTTT
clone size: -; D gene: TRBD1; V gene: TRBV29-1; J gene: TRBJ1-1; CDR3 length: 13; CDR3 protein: CSVQQGATPEAFF; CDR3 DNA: TGCAGCGTCCAACAGGGGGCGACCCCCGAAGCTTTCTTT
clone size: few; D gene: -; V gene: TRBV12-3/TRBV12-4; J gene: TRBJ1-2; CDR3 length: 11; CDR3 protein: CASSLMNGYTF; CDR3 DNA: TGTGCCAGCAGTTTAATGAATGGCTACACCTTC
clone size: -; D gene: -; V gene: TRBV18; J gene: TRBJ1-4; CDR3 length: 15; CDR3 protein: CASSPPVGSGEKLFF; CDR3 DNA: TGTGCCAGCTCACCACCGGTGGGATCGGGGGAAAAACTGTTTTTT
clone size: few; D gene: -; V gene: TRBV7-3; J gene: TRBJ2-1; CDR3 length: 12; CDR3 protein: CASSLEDNEQFF; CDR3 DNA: TGTGCCAGCAGCTTAGAGGACAATGAGCAGTTCTTC
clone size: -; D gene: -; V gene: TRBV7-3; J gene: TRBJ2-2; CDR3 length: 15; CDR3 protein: CASSPRTDFTGELFF; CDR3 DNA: TGTGCCAGCAGCCCCCGGACAGATTTCACCGGGGAGCTGTTTTTT
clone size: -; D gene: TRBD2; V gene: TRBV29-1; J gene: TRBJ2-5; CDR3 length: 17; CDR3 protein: CSVEHPSSGGASETQYF; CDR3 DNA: TGCAGCGTTGAACACCCCTCCAGCGGGGGGGCCTCAGAGACCCAGTACTTC
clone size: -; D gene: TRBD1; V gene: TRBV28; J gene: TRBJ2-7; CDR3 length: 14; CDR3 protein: CASSQGDREREQYF; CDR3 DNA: TGTGCCAGCAGCCAAGGGGACAGGGAACGGGAGCAGTACTTC